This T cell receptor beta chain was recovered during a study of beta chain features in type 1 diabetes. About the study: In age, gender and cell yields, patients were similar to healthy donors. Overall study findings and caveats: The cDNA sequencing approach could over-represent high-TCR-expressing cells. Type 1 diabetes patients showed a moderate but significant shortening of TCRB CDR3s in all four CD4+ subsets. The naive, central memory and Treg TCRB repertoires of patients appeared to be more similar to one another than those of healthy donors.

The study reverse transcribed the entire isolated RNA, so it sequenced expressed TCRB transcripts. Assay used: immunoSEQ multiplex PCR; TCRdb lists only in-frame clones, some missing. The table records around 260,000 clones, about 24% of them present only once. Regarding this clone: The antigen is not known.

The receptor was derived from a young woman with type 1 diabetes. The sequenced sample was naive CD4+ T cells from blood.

CDR3 loop: CASSYGGARGYTF. In DNA form, the CDR3 reads TGTGCCAGCAGTTACGGAGGGGCTCGAGGCTACACCTTC. The rearrangement links TRBV6-5 to TRBJ1-2; TRBD1 might be the D (5 bases). Per germline, CDR1 MNHEY and CDR2 SVGAGI. The germline V and J ends were trimmed by 2 bases and 8 bases, with 12 bases remaining between them. The CDR3 length is 13 residues.